Listed below are T cell receptor beta chains from one sample, sequenced in a study of T cells in Graves' hyperthyroidism and ophthalmopathy. TCRdb used MiXCR to reprocess the multiplex PCR reads, holding one entry per CDR3 protein. Of about 520,000 distinct CDR3 sequences in the sample, roughly a quarter were seen once. Material: blood. The receptors stem from a woman between 25 and 40 years old with Graves' ophthalmopathy. The CDR3 runs from the conserved cysteine through the conserved F or W. D genes are given only for firm matches. The size field is filled for only some rows; it gives once, few, many or a size class.

d_call j_call v_call clone_size cdr3_nt cdr3_aa
NA TRBJ2-7 TRBV7-9 many TGTGCCAGCAGCTTAGCCGACAGGCATTCCTACGAGCAGTACTTC CASSLADRHSYEQYF
NA TRBJ1-1 TRBV11-2 few TGTGCCAGCAGCCGACGGTCGGACACTGAAGCTTTCTTT CASSRRSDTEAFF
NA TRBJ1-1 TRBV6-1 NA TGTGCCAGCCGGAGCGCAGCTTGGGCTGAAGCTTTCTTT CASRSAAWAEAFF
NA TRBJ2-7 TRBV25-1 few TGTGCCAGCAGTGCTAGGGTCTTGGGCTACGAGCAGTACTTC CASSARVLGYEQYF
TRBD2 TRBJ2-5 TRBV5-1 NA TGCGCCAGCAGCGATGCTAGCGGGGAAGAGACCCAGTACTTC CASSDASGEETQYF
NA TRBJ1-1 TRBV6-5 many TGTGCCAGCAGTTACTCGAGGAACACTGAAGCTTTCTTT CASSYSRNTEAFF
NA TRBJ1-5 TRBV20-1 NA TGCAGTGCTAGAGTCGAAGTGGGCAATCAGCCCCAGCATTTT CSARVEVGNQPQHF
NA TRBJ1-2 TRBV28 NA TGTGCCAGCAGTGGTCGCTGGGGAGACTATGGCTACACCTTC CASSGRWGDYGYTF
NA TRBJ1-3 TRBV11-2 NA TGTGCCAGCAGCTCCACAGGGTTGGCCACCATATATTTT CASSSTGLATIYF
TRBD1 TRBJ1-5 TRBV7-8 few TGTGCCAGCAGCTCGCATCAGGGGGCTCTCAATCAGCCCCAGCATTTT CASSSHQGALNQPQHF
NA TRBJ2-2 TRBV5-1 many TGCGCCAGCAGCCCCAAGGCCATAGACACCGGGGAGCTGTTTTTT CASSPKAIDTGELFF
NA TRBJ1-1 TRBV27 NA TGTGCCAGCGCAAAACAGGGTTACGGCACTGAAGCTTTCTTT CASAKQGYGTEAFF
NA TRBJ2-5 TRBV7-2 many TGTGCCAGCAGCTCCATCGGGACGGAACACCAAGAGACCCAGTACTTC CASSSIGTEHQETQYF
NA TRBJ2-2 TRBV12-3/TRBV12-4 many TGTGCCAGCAGTTTAGGGACTCCGAACACCGGGGAGCTGTTTTTT CASSLGTPNTGELFF
TRBD1 TRBJ1-1 TRBV28 NA TGTGCCAGCAGTCTGGGGACAGCCAAAACGAGTGAAGCTTTCTTT CASSLGTAKTSEAFF
NA TRBJ1-5 TRBV6-2/TRBV6-3 NA TGTGCCAGCAGTTATCGGTGGACGAGCAATCAGCCCCAGCATTTT CASSYRWTSNQPQHF
NA TRBJ1-2 TRBV6-1 many TGTGCCAGCAGTGAAGCGCCGGGCAGGGAATATGGCTACACCTTC CASSEAPGREYGYTF
TRBD1 TRBJ1-5 TRBV5-5 NA TGTGCCAGCAGTCACAGGGGGCTTAGCAATCAGCCCCAGCATTTT CASSHRGLSNQPQHF
TRBD1 TRBJ1-2 TRBV7-8 NA TGTGCCAGCAGCCTGCTGACAGGGAGTGATGGCTACACCTTC CASSLLTGSDGYTF
NA TRBJ1-1 TRBV19 NA TGTGCCAGCCTGGGGGCAGTTACCACGAACACTGAAGCTTTCTTT CASLGAVTTNTEAFF
TRBD2 TRBJ2-5 TRBV5-1 many TGCGCCAGCAGCTTGGGCGGGACTAGCGCAGAGACCCAGTACTTC CASSLGGTSAETQYF
NA TRBJ2-2 TRBV20-1 NA TGCAGTGCTAGCGGGTGGAACACCGGGGAGCTGTTTTTT CSASGWNTGELFF
NA TRBJ1-1 TRBV10-3 few TGTGCCATCAGTGAAATGAGCCGGGGGCGGACTGAAGCTTTCTTT CAISEMSRGRTEAFF
NA TRBJ1-5 TRBV6-2/TRBV6-3 many TGTGCCAGCAGTTACGCCAGGGCCTTTAGCAATCAGCCCCAGCATTTT CASSYARAFSNQPQHF
NA TRBJ2-5 TRBV12-3/TRBV12-4 NA TGTGCCAGCGGGAGGGACATCCAAGAGACCCAGTACTTC CASGRDIQETQYF
NA TRBJ1-1 TRBV27 many TGTGCCAGCAGTTTATCCTCTTGGGCGGGTCACACTGAAGCTTTCTTT CASSLSSWAGHTEAFF
NA TRBJ2-5 TRBV12-3/TRBV12-4 many TGTGCCAGCAGTTTAAGGGAGCGGGAGACCCAGTACTTC CASSLRERETQYF
NA TRBJ1-2 TRBV20-1 few TGCAGTGCTAGAGAGTTCGGGGTTACTAACTATGGCTACACCTTC CSAREFGVTNYGYTF
TRBD2 TRBJ2-7 TRBV10-1 few TGCGCCAGCACAGAGGGGTATAGCGGGGAAACCTCCTACGAGCAGTACTTC CASTEGYSGETSYEQYF
TRBD1 TRBJ1-2 TRBV6-5 few TGTGCCAGCAGTTATGGGACAGAGAACTATGGCTACACCTTC CASSYGTENYGYTF
NA TRBJ1-2 TRBV29-1 few TGCAGCGTTGGGGTAGGACTTTATGGCTACACCTTC CSVGVGLYGYTF
NA TRBJ1-1 TRBV29-1 NA TGCAGCGTCGCCATTACTTCAGGGAACACTGAAGCTTTCTTT CSVAITSGNTEAFF
TRBD1 TRBJ2-7 TRBV28 many TGTGCCAGCAGTTTAACGGCTCTAAGAGGGGGCGAGGCCGAGCAGTACTTC CASSLTALRGGEAEQYF
TRBD1 TRBJ1-5 TRBV12-3/TRBV12-4 many TGTGCCAGCAGATCGACAGGGGAATATCAGCCCCAGCATTTT CASRSTGEYQPQHF
TRBD1 TRBJ1-5 TRBV24-1 many TGTGCCACCAGTCCAGGGGGCGGCAATCAGCCCCAGCATTTT CATSPGGGNQPQHF
TRBD1 TRBJ1-2 TRBV19 few TGTGCCAGTGGGTGGACAGGGGGCGACTATGGCTACACCTTC CASGWTGGDYGYTF
NA TRBJ2-7 TRBV20-1 many TGCAGTGCCGTAAGCTCAGGCTACCCTACCTACGAGCAGTACTTC CSAVSSGYPTYEQYF
NA TRBJ1-2 TRBV28 few TGTGCCAGCAGTACCCATGAGGGTAACTATGGCTACACCTTC CASSTHEGNYGYTF
NA TRBJ2-6 TRBV28 NA TGTGCCAGCAGTTCCAGGGATGGGAAAGGGGCCAACGTCCTGACTTTC CASSSRDGKGANVLTF
NA TRBJ1-2 TRBV30 NA TGTGCCTGGTTTATACTGGGGAGCGGCTACACCTTC CAWFILGSGYTF
NA TRBJ2-4 TRBV19 NA TGTGCCAGCAAATTACCCACTTCGGACACAAACATTCAGTACTTC CASKLPTSDTNIQYF
TRBD2 TRBJ2-5 TRBV20-1 few TGCAGTGCCAAGCGGGGACAAGAGACCCAGTACTTC CSAKRGQETQYF
TRBD2 TRBJ2-7 TRBV20-1 NA TGCAGTGCTAGAGGCGGGCCTAGCGGAGACTACGAGCAGTACTTC CSARGGPSGDYEQYF